Described below is a single TCR beta chain sequence and its context. The CDR3 is 16 amino acids. The V gene end was trimmed by 2 bases and the J gene end by 4 bases; junction bases not matched to a gene: 8. Germline assignment: CDR1 SGHAT and CDR2 FQDESV (reference sequence). Under the authors' procedure: Amplification of reference gene primers was used by the study to estimate nucleated cell counts. Clones were sequenced by immunoSEQ multiplex PCR, and TCRdb holds only the in-frame ones, with some missing. For V, J and clone size, that table is used; D and trimming come from the DNA. The repertoire holds 180,000 or so clones, with about 88% as singletons. The sample comes from a study of blood T cell repertoires in COVID-19. Study-wide context: Material from acute and convalescent COVID-19 was sourced from the United States, Italy and Spain.

The chain employs TRBV11-1 and TRBJ2-3; TRBD1 aligns across 8 bases. The sequence derives from a man between 18 and 29 years old with acute or convalescent COVID-19. Sequencing was carried out using peripheral blood. DNA for the CDR3: TGTGCCAGCAGCTTATTTGGACAGGGTCGGTCAGATACGCAGTATTTT. This codes for CASSLFGQGRSDTQYF.